One and the same sample provided the 14 T cell receptor beta chains below, sequenced in a study of blood T cells in healthy people across ages. PCR was performed a second time for about 7 to 11 cycles using a sample-barcoded 5' primer and a J-beta primer mix. MiXCR, run by TCRdb on the 5' RACE reads, gives a single entry per CDR3 protein. The sample lists 800,000 or so distinct CDR3 sequences, roughly 25% seen once, with under 4% in the top ten. This sample was shared with a second study, whose subject was T cells of mothers and their children.

Sequenced material: blood. These receptors all come from a boy between 10 and 17 years old in good health.

This clonotype was seen more than once but under ten times. The chain has TRBV29-1 and TRBJ2-2; 8 bases line up with TRBD1. The germline gives CDR1 SQVTM, CDR2 ANQGSEA. This CDR3 comprises 15 residues. The V gene end was trimmed by 4 bases and the J gene end by 1 base; junction bases not matched to a gene: 5. CDR3 sequence: CSVASGTGNTGELFF. The CDR3 DNA is TGCAGCGTTGCATCCGGGACAGGGAACACCGGGGAGCTGTTTTTT.

The chain recombines TRBV4-3 with TRBJ1-2; the D gene is possibly TRBD1 (6 bases). The V end lost 1 base, the J end lost 8 bases, and 11 bases lay between the germline ends. CDR1 is LGHNA, CDR2 YSLEER, per germline. The CDR3 runs to 13 residues. In DNA form, the CDR3 reads TGCGCCAGCAGCCAAGCTTGGGGGGCGGGCTACACCTTC. It translates to CASSQAWGAGYTF.

V is TRBV7-2 and J is TRBJ2-5; D not certain. Trimming pared 1 base from V and 2 bases from J, leaving 5 bases between. Germline lookup yields CDR1 SGHTA and CDR2 FQGNSA. The CDR3 has 13 amino acids. The CDR3 sequence is CASSLVRQETQYF. CDR3 in DNA: TGTGCCAGCAGCTTAGTCAGACAAGAGACCCAGTACTTC.

In this sample, this clonotype turned up a few times. This rearrangement joins TRBV6-2 or TRBV6-3 to TRBJ2-4, with 9 bases identical to TRBD1. The junction had 1 base not matched to a gene; V was cut back by 6 bases and J by 1 base. From germline, CDR1 is MNHEY and CDR2 SVGEGT. CDR3 length: 14 amino acids. CDR3 region: CASRQGAAKNIQYF. CDR3 sequence (DNA): TGTGCCAGCAGACAGGGGGCGGCCAAAAACATTCAGTACTTC.

This clonotype was seen only a few times. The chain couples TRBV27 to TRBJ2-1; the match to TRBD1 covers 7 bases. The CDR3 contains 15 residues. J was trimmed by 0 bases and V by 3 bases; bases with no gene match: 2. Per the germline V gene, CDR1 is MNHEY and CDR2 is SMNVEV (reference sequence). This chain's CDR3 is CASSFGDSSYNEQFF. CDR3 sequence (DNA): TGTGCCAGCAGTTTCGGGGACAGCTCCTACAATGAGCAGTTCTTC.

This rearrangement joins TRBV20-1 to TRBJ2-7, with 11 bases aligning to TRBD2. J was trimmed by 6 bases and V by 6 bases; bases with no gene match: 10. Germline lookup yields CDR1 DFQATT and CDR2 SNEGSKA (reference sequence). The CDR3 is 14 residues long. CDR3 sequence: CSAPPALAGGEQYF. The CDR3 DNA sequence: TGCAGTGCCCCGCCGGCGCTAGCGGGAGGCGAGCAGTACTTC.

This chain connects TRBV4-1 to TRBJ2-2; the match to TRBD2 covers 10 bases. The CDR3 is made up of 17 amino acids. Germline values: CDR1 MGHRA, CDR2 YSYEKL. V gave up 1 base and J gave up 3 bases; unmatched junction bases: 5. CDR3 nucleotides: TGCGCCAGCAGCCAAGTTGCTAGCGGGGGACACACCGGGGAGCTGTTTTTT. This sequence encodes CASSQVASGGHTGELFF.

The genes are TRBV7-9 and TRBJ1-1; 10 nucleotides line up with TRBD1. The germline V gene has CDR1 SEHNR and CDR2 FQNEAQ (reference sequence). The ends lost 8 bases at V and 5 bases at J; junction bases unmatched: 8. This CDR3 is built from 14 residues. CDR3 sequence reads: CASGMDRGETEAFF. The DNA for the CDR3 is TGTGCCAGCGGGATGGACAGGGGGGAGACTGAAGCTTTCTTT. Variable domain in full (rest from reference TRBV7-9 and TRBJ1-1): DTGVSQNPRHKITKRGQNVTFRCDPISEHNRLYWYRQTLGQGPEFLTYFQNEAQLEKSRLLSDRFSAERPKGSFSTLEIQRTEQGDSAMYLCASGMDRGETEAFFGQGTRLTVV.

In this sample, this clonotype turned up many times. At one boundary the junction diverges from the germline segment, which might be a read error. V usage is TRBV7-9 and J usage is TRBJ2-7; 7 bases match TRBD1. The CDR3 sequence is 13 residues long. Looked up from germline, CDR1 is SEHNR and CDR2 is FQNEAQ (reference sequence). CDR3 loop: CASSLGDSYEQYF. The CDR3 DNA sequence: TGTGCCAGCAGTTTAGGGGACAGCTACGAGCAGTACTTC.

The V and J genes are TRBV3-1 and TRBJ2-1; 7 positions agree with TRBD2. CDR1 is LGHDT and CDR2 is YNNKEL in the germline V gene (reference sequence). This CDR3 contains 16 residues. The V and J ends lost 2 bases and 2 bases, in that order; junction bases with no gene match: 6. The CDR3 DNA follows: TGTGCCAGCAGCCAAATTTGGGAGGGCACCTACAATGAGCAGTTCTTC. It yields the protein CASSQIWEGTYNEQFF.

V is TRBV6-4 and J is TRBJ2-3; no clear D gene. This CDR3 has 13 amino acids. Germline CDR1 and CDR2: MRHNA and SNTAGT. Trimming removed 4 bases from V and 5 bases from J, with 10 bases in between. DNA of the CDR3: TGTGCCAGCAGTGCAGGCCCCCAAGATACGCAGTATTTT. It yields the protein CASSAGPQDTQYF.

This clonotype has just a few counts. The chain employs TRBV20-1 and TRBJ2-1, with D hard to call. With 6 bases removed from V and 3 bases from J, the gap between germline ends came to 12 bases. The CDR3 is made up of 13 amino acids. The V gene's germline CDR1 is DFQATT and CDR2 SNEGSKA (reference sequence). In DNA, the CDR3 is TGCAGTGCCAGTCGTGACTTCTACAATGAGCAGTTCTTC. Translated, it gives CSASRDFYNEQFF.

This chain links TRBV4-3 with TRBJ2-1, with 8 positions matching TRBD1. Germline V CDR1 and CDR2: LGHNA, YSLEER. The CDR3 loop spans 16 amino acids. J was trimmed by 2 bases and V by 1 base; bases with no gene match: 4. The CDR3 protein is CASSQAAGGPYNEQFF. CDR3 nucleotide sequence: TGCGCCAGCAGCCAAGCGGCAGGGGGCCCCTACAATGAGCAGTTCTTC.

The chain recombines TRBV12-3 or TRBV12-4 with TRBJ2-3, with D maybe TRBD2 (6 bases). V gave up 7 bases and J gave up 11 bases, with 22 bases separating them. There are 14 residues in the CDR3. The CDR3 loop reads CASKGGNIPLGQYF. For the CDR3, the DNA is TGTGCCAGCAAGGGCGGGAATATCCCGTTGGGGCAGTATTTT.